These T cell receptor beta chains were read from a single sample in a study of CD8 T cells in ankylosing spondylitis. MiXCR was run by TCRdb on the 5' RACE reads, yielding one entry per CDR3 protein. This table holds about 230,000 distinct CDR3 sequences, less than 9.5% found once. The sequencing input was blood, either unsorted or a sorted T cell fraction (not recorded which). These receptors came from a female donor with ankylosing spondylitis or in good health (not recorded which). Both conserved end residues are part of each CDR3. The D gene is left open where the match is weak. Size is stated for part of the rows, as once, few or many counts, or as a class when the clone is expanded.

J,D,V,size,length,DNA,CDR3
TRBJ1-1,NA,TRBV7-9,NA,15,TGTGCCAGCAGCCAGGTCCCGACCTTGAACACTGAAGCTTTCTTT,CASSQVPTLNTEAFF
TRBJ2-1,NA,TRBV3-1,few,15,TGTGCCAGCAGCCAAGATCAGGACAAACACAATGAGCAGTTCTTC,CASSQDQDKHNEQFF
TRBJ2-7,TRBD2,TRBV20-1,many,13,TGCAGTGCTAGGACTAGCGGGGACTACGAGCAGTACTTC,CSARTSGDYEQYF
TRBJ2-7,NA,TRBV28,many,16,TGTGCCAGCAGTTTATCCAAGGGACTGCCTCCCTACGAGCAGTACTTC,CASSLSKGLPPYEQYF
TRBJ2-3,TRBD2,TRBV12-5,many,15,TGTGCTAGTAGTAGCGGGAGATCGGGCACAGATACGCAGTATTTT,CASSSGRSGTDTQYF
TRBJ1-1,NA,TRBV6-1,many,13,TGTGCCAGCAGGGGGACTTTGGACACTGAAGCTTTCTTT,CASRGTLDTEAFF
TRBJ2-2,TRBD1,TRBV7-9,many,15,TGTGCCAGCAGCTTAGGGGACAGAGACACCGGGGAGCTGTTTTTT,CASSLGDRDTGELFF
TRBJ2-5,NA,TRBV28,many,14,TGTGCCAGCGGACGACTCCTAGTGGGGGAGACCCAGTACTTC,CASGRLLVGETQYF
TRBJ1-5,NA,TRBV28,NA,14,TGTGCCAGCCGAAATATAGGGGTGGGTCAGCCCCAGCATTTT,CASRNIGVGQPQHF
TRBJ2-5,NA,TRBV5-1,NA,15,TGCGCCAGCAGCTTGGCGAGCACTTCTCAAGAGACCCAGTACTTC,CASSLASTSQETQYF
TRBJ2-7,TRBD2,TRBV2,many,16,TGTGCCAGCAGGGAAATAGCGGGCCGACCGGTTAGCGAGCAGTACTTC,CASREIAGRPVSEQYF
TRBJ2-3,NA,TRBV12-3/TRBV12-4,many,13,TGTGCCAGCAGAGCGGACCGGTCAGATACGCAGTATTTT,CASRADRSDTQYF
TRBJ2-1,TRBD2,TRBV12-3/TRBV12-4,many,15,TGTGCCAGCAGTTCCTTGGGACTAGCGGGTAATGAGCAGTTCTTC,CASSSLGLAGNEQFF
TRBJ1-6,NA,TRBV20-1,many,13,TGCAGTGCGGAAGGAACTCCTAATTCACCCCTCCACTTT,CSAEGTPNSPLHF
TRBJ1-2,NA,TRBV6-2/TRBV6-3,many,12,TGTGCCACCTCTGAGGCGGGCCATGGCTACACCTTC,CATSEAGHGYTF
TRBJ2-5,NA,TRBV7-2,many,14,TGTGCCAGCAGCTTATACGAGGGAGAAGAGACCCAGTACTTC,CASSLYEGEETQYF
TRBJ2-3,TRBD2,TRBV5-4,few,16,TGTGCCAGCAGCTACCGACTAGCGGGAGTGTCAGATACGCAGTATTTT,CASSYRLAGVSDTQYF
TRBJ2-7,TRBD2,TRBV5-4,NA,15,TGTGCCAGCAGCCTTACTAGCGGGATCGCTTACGAGCAGTACTTC,CASSLTSGIAYEQYF
TRBJ2-1,NA,TRBV5-1,many,16,TGCGCCAGCAGCTCGGACCCCTACGGCTCCTACAATGAGCAGTTCTTC,CASSSDPYGSYNEQFF
TRBJ2-1,NA,TRBV10-3,many,12,TGTGCCATCAGTGAGGTATTAAATGAGCAGTTCTTC,CAISEVLNEQFF
TRBJ2-2,TRBD2,TRBV20-1,NA,15,TGCAGTGCTAGGGGCGGGAGGGCCGACACCGGGGAGCTGTTTTTT,CSARGGRADTGELFF
TRBJ2-1,NA,TRBV12-3/TRBV12-4,many,16,TGTGCCAGCAATTTCTTTGGACGGCCCCTTTACAATGAGCAGTTCTTC,CASNFFGRPLYNEQFF